The T cell receptor beta chain described here comes from a study of T cell changes during pregnancy in multiple sclerosis. Using immunoSEQ multiplex PCR, the repertoire was profiled, and TCRdb retains in-frame clones only, with some absent. The sample has under 50,000 clones; roughly 90% are singletons. The V end lost 10 bases, the J end lost 0 bases, and 12 bases lay between the germline ends. This CDR3 contains 14 residues. The V gene's germline CDR1 is ENHRY and CDR2 SYGVKD. The J gene is TRBJ2-2, the V gene TRBV10-3, with TRBD2 as a possible D gene (5 bases). This sequence was found in a female donor with multiple sclerosis, enrolled in a pregnancy study. Sequences were derived from CD8+ T cells from peripheral blood mononuclear cells, sampled in the third trimester of pregnancy. CDR3 residues: CATMRVSNTGELFF. The DNA for the CDR3 is TGTGCCACTATGAGGGTATCGAACACCGGGGAGCTGTTTTTT.